The entry below gives a single T cell receptor (beta chain) sequence along with its context. Its cognate antigen is unknown. Healthy donors had no documented immune events, such as infections, while sampled. Germline lookup yields CDR1 MNHNY and CDR2 SVGAGI (reference sequence). With 2 bases removed from V and 2 bases from J, the gap between germline ends came to 4 bases. The CDR3 length is 13 residues. Sequencing was performed with immunoSEQ multiplex PCR; in TCRdb, only in-frame clones are kept and a portion is missing. The sample shows around 82,000 clones, about four fifths of them seen only once. The data were taken from a study of identifying expanded T cells in peripheral blood. General observations from the study: Approximately two-week clone count variance significantly increased as total template count grew. Differentially abundant clones: roughly 1.2 between replicates, around 17 at about 13 days, over 18 at four.

This sequence originates from a person aged 18-69 years in good health. The V call is TRBV6-6, the J call TRBJ2-1; D gene ambiguous. Material for sequencing was blood. CDR3 DNA: TGTGCCAGCAGTTACGTCGCCTACAATGAGCAGTTCTTC. Residues: CASSYVAYNEQFF.